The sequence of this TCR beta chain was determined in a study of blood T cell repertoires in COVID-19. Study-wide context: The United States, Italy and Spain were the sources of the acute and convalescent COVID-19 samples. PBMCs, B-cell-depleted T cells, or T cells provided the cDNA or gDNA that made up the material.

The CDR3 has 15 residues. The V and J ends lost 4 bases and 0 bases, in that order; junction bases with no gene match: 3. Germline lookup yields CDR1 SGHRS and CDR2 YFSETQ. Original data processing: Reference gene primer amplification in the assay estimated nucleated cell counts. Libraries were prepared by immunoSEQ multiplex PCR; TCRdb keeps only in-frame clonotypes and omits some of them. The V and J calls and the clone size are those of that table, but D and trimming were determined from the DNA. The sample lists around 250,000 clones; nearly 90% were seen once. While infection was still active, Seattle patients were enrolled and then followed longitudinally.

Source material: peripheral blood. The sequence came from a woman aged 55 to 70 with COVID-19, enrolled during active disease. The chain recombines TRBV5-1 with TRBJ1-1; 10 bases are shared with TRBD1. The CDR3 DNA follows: TGCGCCAGCAGCCGGGACAGGGGCATGAACACTGAAGCTTTCTTT. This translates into CASSRDRGMNTEAFF.